These 17 T cell receptor beta chains were all obtained from the same sample, sequenced in a study of blood T cell repertoires in COVID-19. Using immunoSEQ multiplex PCR, the repertoire was profiled, and TCRdb retains in-frame clones only, with some absent. The sample records about 56,000 clones, approximately 88% being singletons. Sequenced material: peripheral blood. The receptor set was obtained from a human donor in a cohort sampled during active COVID-19.

The chain joins TRBV7-3 to TRBJ2-6; TRBD1 agrees at 8 bases. CDR3 length equals 18 residues. CDR1 and CDR2 from the germline V gene are SGHTA and FQGTGA. The V and J ends lost 3 bases and 0 bases, in that order; junction bases with no gene match: 7. CDR3 sequence (DNA): TGTGCCAGCAGCTTCCGGGACAGGTCTTTCTCTGGGGCCAACGTCCTGACTTTC. Encoded protein: CASSFRDRSFSGANVLTF.

The chain joins TRBV11-3 to TRBJ2-3, with D possibly matching TRBD2 (5 bases). V lost 8 bases to trimming and J lost 3 bases, with 12 bases between them. Germline CDR1 SGHNT, CDR2 YENEEA. This CDR3 is 13 amino acids long. The CDR3 DNA is TGTGCCAGCGGTTTACTAGGTACAGATACGCAGTATTTT. Protein product: CASGLLGTDTQYF.

This chain links TRBV4-2 with TRBJ1-6; tentative D call: TRBD1 (5 bases). Germline CDR1 reads LGHNA; CDR2 reads YNFKEQ. V shed 1 base and J shed 4 bases, with 8 bases lying between them. CDR3 length equals 15 residues. CDR3 amino acids: CASSQGPGYNSPLHF. As DNA, the CDR3 is TGTGCCAGCAGCCAAGGTCCAGGGTATAATTCACCCCTCCACTTT.

This clone has at least ten counts. This chain joins TRBV10-3 and TRBJ2-7, with 10 bases fitting TRBD1. Trimming took 2 bases from V and 2 from J; bases not matched to a gene: 0. The CDR3 loop spans 14 amino acids. CDR1 and CDR2 from the germline V gene are ENHRY and SYGVKD. The CDR3 DNA follows: TGTGCCATCAGTGAGGGGACAGGGGCCTACGAGCAGTACTTC. This sequence encodes CAISEGTGAYEQYF.

The chain employs TRBV24-1 and TRBJ1-2; D gene ambiguous. Trimming stripped 8 bases from V and 7 bases from J, with 4 bases between. The CDR3 has 9 amino acids. Germline CDR1 reads KGHDR; CDR2 reads SFDVKD. The CDR3 nucleotides read TGTGCCACCATCGTTGGCTACACCTTC. As protein: CATIVGYTF.

V gene TRBV24-1 combines with J gene TRBJ2-1, with 7 nucleotides matching TRBD1. Germline values: CDR1 KGHDR, CDR2 SFDVKD. Germline trimming cut 5 bases from V and 9 bases from J; bases unmatched to any gene: 6. The CDR3 contains 13 residues. As DNA, the CDR3 is TGTGCCACCAGTGGGACGACAGGGTCTGAGCAGTTCTTC. Residues: CATSGTTGSEQFF.

The rearrangement joins TRBV18 to TRBJ2-7; TRBD1 aligns across 7 bases. The CDR3 is 12 amino acids. Germline V gene data show CDR1 as KGHSH and CDR2 as LQKENI. V dropped 2 bases and J dropped 5; count of bases not matched to a gene: 0. Here the CDR3 reads CASSPRGHEQYF. In DNA, the CDR3 is TGTGCCAGCTCACCAAGGGGGCACGAGCAGTACTTC.

This chain uses TRBV5-8 with TRBJ2-5, with TRBD1 matching 11 bases. After removal of 3 bases from V and 1 base from J, the junction contained 2 bases not matched to a gene. CDR1 is SGHTS, CDR2 YDEGEE, per germline. This CDR3 is 15 amino acids long. CDR3 DNA: TGTGCCAGCAGCTCCGGGACAGGGGGCCAAGAGACCCAGTACTTC. As protein: CASSSGTGGQETQYF. Full variable domain (remainder filled in from reference TRBV5-8 and TRBJ2-5): EAGVTQSPTHLIKTRGQQATLRCSPISGHTSVYWYQQALGLGLQFLLWYDEGEERNRGNFPPRFSGRQFPNYSSELNVNALELEDSALYLCASSSGTGGQETQYFGPGTRLLVL.

A single count supports this clone. This rearrangement joins TRBV9 to TRBJ1-2, with 12 bases that match TRBD1. The length of the CDR3 is 16 residues. The J segment lost 1 base and the V segment lost 5 bases, leaving 6 bases of the junction unmatched. Germline V gives CDR1 SGDLS, CDR2 YYNGEE. The CDR3 DNA reads TGTGCCAGCAGAGGGACAGGGGGCCGTAATAACTATGGCTACACCTTC. It yields the protein CASRGTGGRNNYGYTF.

The gene calls are TRBV29-1 and TRBJ2-2; D may be TRBD1 (6 bases). The CDR3 totals 15 residues. The germline V and J ends were trimmed by 7 bases and 6 bases, with 21 bases remaining between them. The V gene's germline CDR1 is SQVTM and CDR2 ANQGSEA. CDR3 region: CSAGILTGSPGELFF. CDR3 bases: TGCAGCGCTGGGATCTTAACAGGGTCCCCCGGGGAGCTGTTTTTT.

The V call is TRBV20-1, the J call TRBJ2-7, with TRBD2 identical over 7 bases. The CDR3 contains 13 residues. Germline CDR1 DFQATT, CDR2 SNEGSKA (reference sequence). With 3 bases clipped from V and 5 bases from J, the junction kept 7 bases outside the gene matches. CDR3 in amino acids: CSASLAGVHEQYF. Here the CDR3 DNA reads TGCAGTGCTAGTCTCGCGGGGGTTCACGAGCAGTACTTC.

This sequence joins TRBV6-5 and TRBJ2-3, with TRBD1 identical over 8 bases. Trimming cost V 2 bases and J 3 bases; bases outside gene matches: 7. This CDR3 has 16 residues. CDR1 and CDR2 from the germline V gene are MNHEY and SVGAGI. The CDR3 region has the DNA TGTGCCAGCAGTTACGGCAGGGGGCTTGGGACAGATACGCAGTATTTT. Translation: CASSYGRGLGTDTQYF.

The rearrangement joins TRBV25-1 to TRBJ2-3, with 8 nucleotides matching TRBD1. Germline V CDR1 and CDR2: MGHDK, SYGVNS. The CDR3 loop spans 15 amino acids. The trim removed 7 bases at V and 5 bases at J, leaving 11 bases unmatched. DNA of the CDR3: TGTGCCAGCAACTCTAGGACAGGGTTGGGAGATACGCAGTATTTT. Translation gives CASNSRTGLGDTQYF.

The gene calls are TRBV5-4 and TRBJ1-1, with D tentatively TRBD1 (5 bases). V was clipped by 4 bases and J by 2 bases, with 18 bases between them. This CDR3 is built from 16 residues. Germline V gene data show CDR1 as SGHNT and CDR2 as YYREEE (reference sequence). Here the CDR3 reads CASSLGGRAVNTEAFF. In DNA form, the CDR3 reads TGTGCCAGCAGCCTGGGGGGGAGGGCAGTTAACACTGAAGCTTTCTTT.

The V gene is TRBV28, the J gene TRBJ2-5; D perhaps matches TRBD2 (6 bases). Germline-derived CDR1 and CDR2 are MDHEN and SYDVKM. The CDR3 is 13 amino acids. V lost 2 bases and J 10 bases, leaving 14 bases between the germline ends. The CDR3 loop is CASSLGGATVQYF. The CDR3 coding sequence is TGTGCCAGCAGTTTAGGAGGGGCCACGGTCCAGTACTTC.

The rearrangement uses TRBV6-2 or TRBV6-3 and TRBJ2-7; 12 bases are a match to TRBD1. The germline CDR1 and CDR2 sequences are MNHEY and SVGEGT. With V trimmed by 6 bases and J by 12 bases, 12 bases remained unmatched. CDR3 size: 14 residues. The CDR3 sequence is CASSLPGQGAKRYF. The CDR3 coding sequence is TGTGCCAGCAGCCTACCGGGACAGGGGGCTAAACGGTACTTC.

The rearrangement uses TRBV5-1 and TRBJ2-7, with D maybe TRBD1 (5 bases). The CDR3 contains 14 residues. CDR1 is SGHRS and CDR2 is YFSETQ in the germline V gene. V gave up 0 bases and J gave up 3 bases, with 10 bases separating them. Here the CDR3 DNA reads TGCGCCAGCAGCTTGGGACAGAGTCTCTACGAGCAGTACTTC. Protein product: CASSLGQSLYEQYF. The variable domain in full, with the rest retrieved from reference TRBV5-1 and TRBJ2-7, is KAGVTQTPRYLIKTRGQQVTLSCSPISGHRSVSWYQQTPGQGLQFLFEYFSETQRNKGNFPGRFSGRQFSNSRSEMNVSTLELGDSALYLCASSLGQSLYEQYFGPGTRLTVT.